This T cell receptor beta chain is from a study of T cell repertoires in ileal Crohn's disease. In the study overall: At postoperative colonoscopy, neoterminal ileum biopsies were taken as M6. Findings and caveats of the study: Compared with non-smokers, active smokers at surgery showed more clonal expansions.

TCRB immunosequencing input was around 460 nanograms of biopsy DNA per sample. Libraries were prepared by immunoSEQ multiplex PCR; TCRdb keeps only in-frame clonotypes and omits some of them. The table has about 10,000 clones, around four fifths seen once. Time point defined: neoterminal ileum biopsy at postoperative endoscopy, about 6 months after surgery. Deletions cut 6 bases from V and 2 bases from J, with 14 bases between. The CDR3 totals 14 residues. The germline V gene has CDR1 SNHLY and CDR2 FYNNEI. Comment on this clone: Its antigen is still unknown.

The TCR sequence derives from an adult with Crohn's disease. The chain is built from TRBV2 and TRBJ2-7; tentatively, D is TRBD2 (5 bases). Specimen: ileal tissue. The CDR3 sequence is CASRVGLGPYEQYF. The CDR3, as DNA: TGTGCCAGCAGGGTCGGACTCGGCCCCTACGAGCAGTACTTC.